The entry below gives a single TCR beta chain sequence along with its context. The entry originates in a study of blood T cell repertoires in COVID-19. Here immunoSEQ multiplex PCR was the method, and the copy in TCRdb shows in-frame clones only, minus some. The table shows 25,000 to 35,000 clones, with roughly 89% occurring only once. V gave up 5 bases and J gave up 4 bases, with 14 bases separating them. The CDR3 contains 14 residues. Germline V gene lookup returns CDR1 MNHEY and CDR2 SVGAGI. The chain has TRBV6-5 and TRBJ1-1; TRBD1 might be the D (6 bases). The sequence came from a human donor with acute or convalescent COVID-19. The donor label of this sample is uncertain. Sequencing was performed on peripheral blood. The CDR3 region has the DNA TGTGCCAGCAGTAGAAGCAGGGGCACCACTGAAGCTTTCTTT. This translates into CASSRSRGTTEAFF.